The next 32 T cell receptor beta chains were all read from a single sample in a study of beta chain features in type 1 diabetes. Study-wide findings and caveats: When Type 1 diabetes patients were examined, their TCRB CDR3s proved moderately but significantly shorter in all four CD4+ subsets.

The sequenced template was cDNA made from the entire isolated RNA. Clones were sequenced by immunoSEQ multiplex PCR, and TCRdb holds only the in-frame ones, with some missing. Of approximately 730,000 clones listed, roughly 12% are singletons. No antigen has been identified for these receptors. Specimen: naive CD4+ T cells from blood. These receptors came from a man between 18 and 35 years old with type 1 diabetes.

The V call is TRBV27, the J call TRBJ1-1; D is unresolved. The ends were cut back, 3 bases at V and 1 base at J, with 6 bases in the middle. CDR3 length: 13 amino acids. CDR1 is MNHEY, CDR2 SMNVEV, per germline (reference sequence). The CDR3 protein is CASSFYANTEAFF. As DNA, the CDR3 is TGTGCCAGCAGTTTTTATGCGAACACTGAAGCTTTCTTT.

This clone occurred a few times. The chain couples TRBV6-6 to TRBJ2-1; the match to TRBD1 covers 8 bases. Per germline, CDR1 MNHNY and CDR2 SVGAGI (reference sequence). The junction had 5 bases not matched to a gene; V was cut back by 5 bases and J by 2 bases. The CDR3 extends over 15 amino acids. DNA for the CDR3: TGTGCCAGCAGTCCAGGGGGCAAAACCTACAATGAGCAGTTCTTC. Translating it yields CASSPGGKTYNEQFF.

The rearrangement uses TRBV5-1 and TRBJ2-7, with unresolved D. Germline CDR1 reads SGHRS; CDR2 reads YFSETQ. The V gene lost 4 bases and the J gene lost 2 bases, with 10 bases spanning the gap. The CDR3 has 13 amino acids. CDR3 nucleotide sequence: TGCGCCAGCAGCCCTAGAACGACCTACGAGCAGTACTTC. Translation: CASSPRTTYEQYF.

The J gene is TRBJ2-7, the V gene TRBV25-1; the D gene is possibly TRBD1 (5 bases). V lost 1 base, J lost 0 bases, and 7 bases lay in between. This CDR3 has 14 residues. The V gene's germline CDR1 is MGHDK and CDR2 SYGVNS. CDR3 DNA: TGTGCCAGCAGTGAATCAGGGAACTCCTACGAGCAGTACTTC. Residues: CASSESGNSYEQYF.

This clone was seen a handful of times. V and J are TRBV2 and TRBJ2-3; D unclear. The germline V gene has CDR1 SNHLY and CDR2 FYNNEI. V dropped 6 bases and J dropped 2 bases, with 6 bases sitting between them. There are 12 residues in the CDR3. The CDR3 spells CASSPTTDTQYF. For the CDR3, the DNA is TGTGCCAGCAGCCCTACCACAGATACGCAGTATTTT.

CDR3 bases: TGTGCCAGCAGCGTAGACGGGGGCACAGATACGCAGTATTTT. It is translated as CASSVDGGTDTQYF. The rearrangement uses TRBV9 and TRBJ2-3; possibly TRBD2 for D (5 bases). The CDR3 loop spans 14 amino acids. V was clipped by 0 bases and J by 1 base, with 6 bases between them. From germline, CDR1 is SGDLS and CDR2 YYNGEE.

This clone was counted between two and nine times. The genes are TRBV27 and TRBJ1-2, with 8 bases matching TRBD1. The CDR3 length is 14 residues. Trimming at V came to 7 bases and at J to 6 bases, leaving 10 bases not matched to a gene. Per germline, CDR1 MNHEY and CDR2 SMNVEV (reference sequence). CDR3 coding DNA: TGTGCCAGCACCACCGGGACAGGCGGAGATGGCTACACCTTC. Its protein product is CASTTGTGGDGYTF.

The chain carries TRBV5-6 and TRBJ2-5; no clear D gene. Looked up from germline, CDR1 is SGHDT and CDR2 is YYEEEE. This CDR3 is built from 14 residues. Trimming stripped 0 bases from V and 4 bases from J, with 10 bases between. The CDR3 sequence: CASSLAGGGETQYF. The CDR3 DNA sequence: TGTGCCAGCAGCTTGGCGGGTGGTGGAGAGACCCAGTACTTC.

In its sample, this clone was seen a few times. The J gene is TRBJ2-1, the V gene TRBV4-1; a possible D gene is TRBD1 (6 bases). Trimming pared 3 bases from V and 6 bases from J, leaving 15 bases between. The CDR3 extends over 15 amino acids. Germline values: CDR1 MGHRA, CDR2 YSYEKL. The chain's CDR3 is CASSQGQLALNEQFF. The DNA of the CDR3 is TGCGCCAGCAGCCAGGGACAATTGGCCCTCAATGAGCAGTTCTTC.

The chain is built from TRBV30 and TRBJ2-7; 12 nucleotides agree with TRBD2. Germline CDR1 GTSNPN, CDR2 SVGIG (reference sequence). V lost 0 bases and J lost 4; bases outside the gene matches: 1. The CDR3 length is 14 residues. The CDR3 DNA reads TGTGCCTGGAGTGTACTAGCGGGGGGATACGAGCAGTACTTC. This encodes CAWSVLAGGYEQYF.

The rearrangement joins TRBV5-4 to TRBJ2-6; no clear D gene. This CDR3 comprises 15 residues. Germline assignment: CDR1 SGHNT and CDR2 YYREEE (reference sequence). Trimming pared 4 bases from V and 4 bases from J, leaving 12 bases between. The CDR3 region is CASSQTLGGANVLTF. CDR3 sequence (DNA): TGTGCCAGCAGCCAGACTTTGGGCGGGGCCAACGTCCTGACTTTC.

This clone was detected only a few times. Other DNA sequences from this sample encode an identical CDR3 as well. The chain uses TRBV20-1 and TRBJ2-7; D uncertain. The CDR3 totals 10 residues. The ends were cut back, 0 bases at V and 4 bases at J, with 1 base in the middle. The germline gives CDR1 DFQATT, CDR2 SNEGSKA (reference sequence). The CDR3 bases are TGCAGTGCTAGAGATTACGAGCAGTACTTC. It translates to CSARDYEQYF.

J is TRBJ2-1 and V is TRBV5-4; the match to TRBD1 covers 7 bases. CDR3 size: 16 residues. J lost 3 bases, V lost 0 bases, and 6 bases had no gene match. Germline CDR1 reads SGHNT; CDR2 reads YYREEE (reference sequence). DNA of the CDR3: TGTGCCAGCAGCTTGGGGCAGGGGGACCGCTACAATGAGCAGTTCTTC. Its protein is CASSLGQGDRYNEQFF.

The V and J genes are TRBV19 and TRBJ2-4, with 7 bases lining up with TRBD1. V shed 5 bases, J shed 3 bases, and the junction held 4 bases outside the gene matches. Germline lookup yields CDR1 LNHDA and CDR2 SQIVND (reference sequence). The CDR3 consists of 14 residues. The CDR3 bases are TGTGCCAGTAGTCTACAGGGGATCAAAAACATTCAGTACTTC. The encoded protein is CASSLQGIKNIQYF.

The sample holds a few counts of this clone. V usage is TRBV4-1 and J usage is TRBJ1-1; maybe TRBD1 (5 bases). The germline gives CDR1 MGHRA, CDR2 YSYEKL. V lost 1 base and J 5 bases, leaving 14 bases between the germline ends. The CDR3 length is 15 residues. In DNA form, the CDR3 reads TGCGCCAGCAGCCAAGTTCAAGGGGCCGGGACTGAAGCTTTCTTT. Translating it yields CASSQVQGAGTEAFF.

The V and J genes are TRBV27 and TRBJ1-4, with 7 nucleotides matching TRBD1. The V gene end was trimmed by 6 bases and the J gene end by 7 bases; junction bases not matched to a gene: 8. Looked up from germline, CDR1 is MNHEY and CDR2 is SMNVEV (reference sequence). This CDR3 region has 14 residues. CDR3 sequence reads: CASSRQGGFEKLFF. The CDR3 coding sequence is TGTGCCAGCAGCAGACAGGGTGGTTTTGAAAAACTGTTTTTT. Supplemented by reference TRBV27 and TRBJ1-4, the full variable domain reads EAQVTQNPRYLITVTGKKLTVTCSQNMNHEYMSWYRQDPGLGLRQIYYSMNVEVTDKGDVPEGYKVSRKEKRNFPLILESPSPNQTSLYFCASSRQGGFEKLFFGSGTQLSVL.

This clone has only a few counts. The CDR3 region is CAIRRQGDLYGYTF. The DNA for the CDR3 is TGTGCCATCAGAAGACAGGGCGACCTCTATGGCTACACCTTC. The J gene is TRBJ1-2, the V gene TRBV10-3; TRBD1 agrees at 7 bases. Trimming at V came to 6 bases and at J to 4 bases, leaving 8 bases not matched to a gene. The germline gives CDR1 ENHRY, CDR2 SYGVKD. This CDR3 has 14 amino acids.

This clone was observed a handful of times. The rearrangement uses TRBV28 and TRBJ1-1; D is unresolved. V lost 6 bases and J 7 bases, leaving 18 bases between the germline ends. CDR3 length equals 14 residues. CDR1 is MDHEN, CDR2 SYDVKM, per germline. CDR3 amino acids: CASRTLQRGLEAFF. The DNA of the CDR3 is TGTGCCAGCAGGACCTTACAGCGGGGTCTTGAAGCTTTCTTT.

J is TRBJ2-5 and V is TRBV7-6, with TRBD1 as a possible D gene (6 bases). The CDR3 consists of 16 residues. Germline V gene lookup returns CDR1 SGHVS and CDR2 FNYEAQ. Trimming stripped 5 bases from V and 4 bases from J, with 20 bases between. The CDR3, as DNA: TGTGCCAGCAGCGTAGGGACATCGACGCTCGGAGAGACCCAGTACTTC. Its protein product is CASSVGTSTLGETQYF.

The V call is TRBV30, the J call TRBJ1-5; 11 nucleotides match TRBD1. The CDR3 runs to 15 residues. V lost 4 bases to trimming and J lost 6 bases; unmatched junction nucleotides: 8. Germline CDR1 GTSNPN, CDR2 SVGIG (reference sequence). CDR3 bases: TGTGCCTGGAAAATCGGACAGGGGGCTGGTCAGCCCCAGCATTTT. Translation gives CAWKIGQGAGQPQHF. Full variable domain (rest looked up from reference TRBV30 and TRBJ1-5): SQTIHQWPATLVQPVGSPLSLECTVEGTSNPNLYWYRQAAGRGLQLLFYSVGIGQISSEVPQNLSASRPQDRQFILSSKKLLLSDSGFYLCAWKIGQGAGQPQHFGDGTRLSIL.

This rearrangement joins TRBV6-5 to TRBJ1-2; weak D call: TRBD1 (5 bases). The V gene's germline CDR1 is MNHEY and CDR2 SVGAGI. V was clipped by 6 bases and J by 3 bases, with 14 bases between them. This CDR3 spans 14 amino acids. Here the CDR3 reads CASSPQWTHYGYTF. The CDR3 nucleotides read TGTGCCAGCAGCCCTCAGTGGACACACTATGGCTACACCTTC.

This clone was recorded a few times. The same CDR3 also results from other DNA sequences found in this sample. The chain combines TRBV2 with TRBJ2-6, with D hard to call. Trimming removed 3 bases from V and 1 base from J, with 4 bases in between. Germline CDR1 is SNHLY and CDR2 is FYNNEI. The CDR3 covers 14 residues. CDR3 in amino acids: CASSDSSGANVLTF. The DNA of the CDR3 is TGTGCCAGCAGTGACTCTTCTGGGGCCAACGTCCTGACTTTC.

In this sample, this clone turned up a few times. This chain uses TRBV6-6 with TRBJ2-2, with a possible D match to TRBD1 (6 bases). V lost 6 bases and J 0 bases, leaving 14 bases between the germline ends. The CDR3 has 16 residues. Germline assignment: CDR1 MNHNY and CDR2 SVGAGI (reference sequence). The CDR3 loop reads CASRENRDANTGELFF. The CDR3 DNA follows: TGTGCCAGCAGGGAGAACAGGGATGCGAACACCGGGGAGCTGTTTTTT.

This clone was found a few times. The V gene is TRBV25-1, the J gene TRBJ1-1, with 7 bases matching TRBD1. V was clipped by 5 bases and J by 6 bases; unmatched bases: 9. CDR3 size: 14 residues. CDR1 MGHDK and CDR2 SYGVNS come from the germline V gene. The CDR3, as DNA: TGTGCCAGCAGTCCCTCGACAGGGCGTCCTGAAGCTTTCTTT. Translation gives CASSPSTGRPEAFF.

The J gene is TRBJ2-1, the V gene TRBV20-1; no clear D. There are 11 residues in the CDR3. Germline-derived CDR1 and CDR2 are DFQATT and SNEGSKA (reference sequence). Trimming removed 0 bases from V and 7 bases from J, with 4 bases in between. CDR3 bases: TGCAGTGCTAGAGATACGAATGAGCAGTTCTTC. Amino acids: CSARDTNEQFF.

This clone was picked up a small number of times. The V call is TRBV9, the J call TRBJ2-3, with 7 bases matching TRBD2. This CDR3 has 16 amino acids. V dropped 0 bases and J dropped 2; count of bases not matched to a gene: 6. CDR1 is SGDLS, CDR2 YYNGEE, per germline. The CDR3 protein is CASSVGVLANTDTQYF. Here the CDR3 DNA reads TGTGCCAGCAGCGTAGGAGTACTAGCGAACACAGATACGCAGTATTTT.

This clone occurred a few times. The chain links TRBV9 to TRBJ2-3; D remains ambiguous. The germline CDR1 and CDR2 sequences are SGDLS and YYNGEE. V lost 0 bases and J 5 bases, leaving 7 bases between the germline ends. The CDR3 has 13 amino acids. The DNA of the CDR3 is TGTGCCAGCAGCGTAGTAACCAGAGATACGCAGTATTTT. It is translated as CASSVVTRDTQYF. Based on the CDR3 plus reference TRBV9 and TRBJ2-3, the full variable domain is DSGVTQTPKHLITATGQRVTLRCSPRSGDLSVYWYQQSLDQGLQFLIQYYNGEERAKGNILERFSAQQFPDLHSELNLSSLELGDSALYFCASSVVTRDTQYFGPGTRLTVL.

The gene calls are TRBV6-6 and TRBJ2-7; D unresolved. Germline CDR1 and CDR2: MNHNY and SVGAGI (reference sequence). CDR3 length: 11 amino acids. V was shortened by 5 bases and J by 5 bases, with 7 bases between the two germline ends. CDR3 DNA sequence: TGTGCCAGCAGTACCCTGGACGAGCAGTACTTC. Its translation: CASSTLDEQYF.

V usage is TRBV10-3 and J usage is TRBJ2-3; TRBD1 or TRBD2 may be the D gene (5 bases each). CDR1 and CDR2 (germline): ENHRY, SYGVKD. The CDR3 contains 15 residues. V lost 4 bases to trimming and J lost 6 bases, with 17 bases between them. In DNA, the CDR3 is TGTGCCATCAGTGGATCCCAGGGAATAGCGGATACGCAGTATTTT. As protein: CAISGSQGIADTQYF.

V is TRBV10-3 and J is TRBJ2-5; 11 bases are shared with TRBD1. The trim removed 4 bases at V and 3 bases at J, leaving 10 bases unmatched. The CDR3 runs 17 residues. Germline assignment: CDR1 ENHRY and CDR2 SYGVKD. This CDR3 reads CAISGRTGGAVEETQYF. CDR3 bases: TGTGCCATCAGTGGAAGGACAGGGGGCGCGGTTGAAGAGACCCAGTACTTC.

This chain connects TRBV10-1 to TRBJ2-4, with D perhaps matching TRBD2 (6 bases). V was trimmed by 0 bases and J by 6 bases, leaving 15 bases between them. There are 16 residues in the CDR3. Germline loops: CDR1 WNHNN, CDR2 SYGVQD (reference sequence). In nucleotides, the CDR3 is TGCGCCAGCAGTGAGTCCTCCGGCCCCGGGAGAAACATTCAGTACTTC. Protein product: CASSESSGPGRNIQYF.

In its sample, this clone was seen a few times. For the CDR3, the DNA is TGTGCCAGCAGACGGGACTCGCCACCTGACGAGCAGTACTTC. It is translated as CASRRDSPPDEQYF. The V call is TRBV6-1, the J call TRBJ2-7; a possible D gene is TRBD2 (6 bases). CDR1 is MNHNS, CDR2 SASEGT, per germline. CDR3 length: 14 amino acids. Trimming cost V 6 bases and J 5 bases, with 17 bases left between them.